A selection of T cell receptor beta chains follows, all from one sample in a study of T cells in Graves' hyperthyroidism and ophthalmopathy. MiXCR was run by TCRdb on the multiplex PCR reads, yielding one entry per CDR3 protein. The table lists 600,000 to 750,000 distinct CDR3 sequences, about 18% of them singletons, with around 16% in the top ten. Sequenced sample: blood. The source of these receptors is a man in his forties or fifties with Graves' hyperthyroidism. The CDR3 runs from the conserved cysteine through the conserved F or W. The D gene is left open where the match is weak. A row's size may be missing; if present it is once, few, many or a size class.

TRBV28,TRBD2,TRBJ2-7,many,TGTGCCAGTCTAGCGGGACCTTCCTCCTACGAGCAGTACTTC,CASLAGPSSYEQYF
TRBV7-3,TRBD2,TRBJ2-7,many,TGTGCCAGCAGCACGCCGGGACTAGCGGAATCCTACGAGCAGTACTTC,CASSTPGLAESYEQYF
TRBV19,TRBD2,TRBJ2-5,few,TGTGCCAGTACGCCTAGCGGGGGGAAAGAGACCCAGTACTTC,CASTPSGGKETQYF
TRBV6-1,.,TRBJ2-5,many,TGTGCCAGCAGCCCCGGGTCTTCGGACCAAGAGACCCAGTACTTC,CASSPGSSDQETQYF
TRBV6-1,.,TRBJ1-4,many,TGTGCCAGCAGTGAGGCGTCCACCGGGCGGGAAAAACTGTTTTTT,CASSEASTGREKLFF
TRBV12-3/TRBV12-4,.,TRBJ1-1,many,TGTGCCAGCAGTTTACGGGGGATAGAAGCTTTCTTT,CASSLRGIEAFF
TRBV5-1,.,TRBJ2-1,.,TGCGCCAGCAGCTTGGCGGGGTTGGGCAATGAGCAGTTCTTC,CASSLAGLGNEQFF
TRBV19,.,TRBJ1-5,few,TGTGCCAGTAGTATAGCGCGCAATCAGCCCCAGCATTTT,CASSIARNQPQHF
TRBV4-1,.,TRBJ2-7,few,TGCGCCAGCAGCCTCTACTGGACAGGGGGGGGGGCTAGCGGGAGCTACGAGCAGTACTTC,CASSLYWTGGGASGSYEQYF
TRBV28,.,TRBJ2-3,many,TGTGCCAGCAGTTTAATTTTAGTAGCTGGCTCCCCAGATACGCAGTATTTT,CASSLILVAGSPDTQYF
TRBV24-1,TRBD2,TRBJ2-5,many,TGTGCCACCAGTGATCGTAGCGGGAGGGCCCGAGAGACCCAGTACTTC,CATSDRSGRARETQYF
TRBV15,.,TRBJ1-2,.,TGTGCCACCAGCAGAGAGTATGAAGGGGGCTATGGCTACACCTTC,CATSREYEGGYGYTF
TRBV24-1,TRBD1,TRBJ2-1,.,TGTGCCACCAGTGAAACAGGACAGGGAGGACCGACTGAGCAGTTCTTC,CATSETGQGGPTEQFF
TRBV20-1,.,TRBJ2-5,few,TGCAGTGCTCTCTTACTGCTACCGTACCAAGAGACCCAGTACTTC,CSALLLLPYQETQYF
TRBV19,.,TRBJ1-1,many,TGTGCCAGTACCTATAGAGGGATGAACACTGAAGCTTTCTTT,CASTYRGMNTEAFF
TRBV12-3/TRBV12-4,.,TRBJ2-7,many,TGTGCCAGCAGTTTAGGCCGCCTCTATTCCGAGCAGTACTTC,CASSLGRLYSEQYF
TRBV7-8,.,TRBJ1-5,many,TGTGCCAGCAGCCAGACAGAAAGGCAGCCCCAGCATTTT,CASSQTERQPQHF